This T cell receptor beta chain came from a study of T-cell reconstitution after alpha-beta-depleted transplantation in children. The table lists this clonotype with many counts. Its target is unknown. Researchers prepared the TCRbeta library using unique molecular identifiers, the study reports. In TCRdb, the PCR reads were re-called with MiXCR into one record per CDR3 protein. Among approximately 270,000 distinct CDR3 sequences listed, approximately 24% were seen once. The CDR3 extends over 16 amino acids. V was cut by 1 base and J by 0 bases, with 10 bases left in between. Germline lookup yields CDR1 LGHDT and CDR2 YNNKEL (reference sequence). The study's findings and limits: Among T cells one year after transplant, newly produced cells accounted for most counts and diversity. There were reportedly several hundred expanded graft clones from which alpha-beta T cells came about two months after transplant. Surviving recipient T cells and thymic progenitors produced the high day-60 TCRbeta diversity seen in some patients.

The clonotype was recovered from a female patient aged 2 to 10 who had a stem cell transplant for congenital amegakaryocytic thrombocytopenia, so the T cells may come from the graft donor. The specimen comprised PBMCs, mostly from graft donor cells, sampled 360 days after TCRalphabeta/CD19-depleted stem cell transplant. The V call is TRBV3-1, the J call TRBJ2-1; possibly TRBD1 for D (5 bases). The CDR3 here is CASSQAEGDSYNEQFF. The DNA of the CDR3 is TGTGCCAGCAGCCAAGCTGAAGGGGACTCCTACAATGAGCAGTTCTTC.